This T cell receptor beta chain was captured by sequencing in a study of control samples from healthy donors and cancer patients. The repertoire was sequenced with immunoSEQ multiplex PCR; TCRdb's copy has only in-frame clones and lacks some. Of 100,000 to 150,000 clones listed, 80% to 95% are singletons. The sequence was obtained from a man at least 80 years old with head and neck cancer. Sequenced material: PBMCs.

CDR3 sequence: CASSLEGGTSYEQYF. The CDR3 DNA sequence: TGCGCCAGCAGCTTGGAGGGGGGGACCTCCTACGAGCAGTACTTC. The J gene is TRBJ2-7, the V gene TRBV5-1, with a possible D match to TRBD2 (7 bases). The CDR3 covers 15 residues. Deletions cut 0 bases from V and 0 bases from J, with 10 bases between. Germline V gene lookup returns CDR1 SGHRS and CDR2 YFSETQ.